This is a list of T cell receptor beta chains from one sample in a study of shared clonotypes between healthy human individuals. Produced via immunoSEQ multiplex PCR; TCRdb's table is partial and in-frame only. Among roughly 2.6 million clones listed, around 94% were seen once. Sequencing was performed on naive CD4+ T cells sorted from blood. These TCRs come from a man aged 18 to 35 in good health. Both conserved end residues are part of each CDR3. D genes are given only for firm matches. Rows may omit the clone size; those that give it use once, few, many or a size class.

j_gene | d_gene | v_gene | abundance | CDR3nt | CDR3aa
TRBJ2-3 | . | TRBV29-1 | once | TGCAGCACGAGTAGGACAGTCACAGATACGCAGTATTTT | CSTSRTVTDTQYF
TRBJ2-1 | TRBD2 | TRBV6-5 | . | TGTGCCACCAGAGGACTAGTAAACAATGAGCAGTTCTTC | CATRGLVNNEQFF
TRBJ1-3 | . | TRBV18 | . | TGTGCCAGCTCACCGGAAGTTTACTCTGGAAACACCATATATTTT | CASSPEVYSGNTIYF
TRBJ2-7 | . | TRBV21-1 | . | TGTGCCAGCAGCAGACTAGCGGGGGTTCACCCCGCAATCAATTACGAGCAGTACTTC | CASSRLAGVHPAINYEQYF
TRBJ1-5 | TRBD1 | TRBV7-2 | . | TGTGCCAGCAGCCTCGGGACAGGGGGTATCGGACAGCCCCAGCATTTT | CASSLGTGGIGQPQHF
TRBJ2-5 | . | TRBV7-2 | . | TGTGCCAGCAGCTTACAGCGGCGGGAGACCCAGTACTTC | CASSLQRRETQYF
TRBJ2-2 | TRBD2 | TRBV5-4 | . | TGTGCCAGCAGCAAACTAGCGGGAGGGCCTTTGGACGGGGAGCTGTTTTTT | CASSKLAGGPLDGELFF
TRBJ1-1 | . | TRBV5-4 | . | TGTGCCAGCAGCTTGGGGGGGGCCCTTTTGAACACTGAAGCTTTCTTT | CASSLGGALLNTEAFF
TRBJ1-5 | . | TRBV28 | . | TGTGCCAGCAGTTTAATTGGACAGCGAAAACTGAATAGCAATCAGCCCCAGCATTTT | CASSLIGQRKLNSNQPQHF
TRBJ2-7 | TRBD1 | TRBV28 | . | TGTGCCAGCTCGTTGGACAGGAAATACGAGCAGTACTTC | CASSLDRKYEQYF